These 7 T cell receptor beta chains were all obtained from the same sample, sequenced in a study of regulatory T cells in long-lasting Graves disease. Arm-PCR of CDR3 regions and iRepertoire HTBI primers were the basis on which TCR beta libraries were built. Using its own MiXCR run on the multiplex PCR reads, TCRdb lists one record per CDR3 protein. The table lists roughly 420,000 distinct CDR3 sequences, around 15% of them singletons. Time point noted: newly diagnosed GD, antithyroid drugs for less than 3 months. RNA extracted from PBMCs served as the sequencing template. This same sample was also taken into another study, of T cells in Graves' hyperthyroidism and ophthalmopathy.

The material sequenced was peripheral blood mononuclear cells (PBMCs), taken at new diagnosis, from a patient treated with antithyroid drugs. Every receptor here comes from a woman aged 30 to 39 with Graves disease.

This clonotype was found a few times. The chain couples TRBV10-3 to TRBJ2-3; 12 nucleotides agree with TRBD2. V lost 6 bases, J lost 0 bases, and 4 bases stayed unmatched. The length of the CDR3 is 16 residues. Germline V CDR1 and CDR2: ENHRY, SYGVKD. The CDR3 bases are TGTGCCATCAGCAGACTAGCGGGAGAGAGCACAGATACGCAGTATTTT. This encodes CAISRLAGESTDTQYF.

This clonotype was picked up a small number of times. V is TRBV13 and J is TRBJ1-2; no clear D gene. Germline CDR1 reads PRHDT; CDR2 reads FYEKMQ (reference sequence). The V end lost 4 bases, the J end lost 3 bases, and 9 bases lay between the germline ends. The CDR3 sequence is 13 residues long. The CDR3 DNA sequence: TGTGCCAGCAGCTCATTCCGAGACTATGGCTACACCTTC. This encodes CASSSFRDYGYTF.

This clonotype was recorded many times. The chain is built from TRBV6-1 and TRBJ2-7; a weak D match, TRBD1 (6 bases). This CDR3 has 15 amino acids. Per germline, CDR1 MNHNS and CDR2 SASEGT. Trimming took 7 bases from V and 7 from J, leaving 23 bases between them. The CDR3: CASTASPGQGKEQYF. CDR3 DNA: TGTGCCAGCACCGCTAGTCCCGGTCAGGGGAAGGAGCAGTACTTC.

This clonotype was counted at least ten times. J is TRBJ2-1 and V is TRBV20-1; unclear D gene. V was trimmed by 0 bases and J by 15 bases, leaving 12 bases between them. The CDR3 spans 11 residues. The germline V gene encodes CDR1 DFQATT and CDR2 SNEGSKA (reference sequence). For the CDR3, the DNA is TGCAGTGCTAGAGATCGCGAGTTTCCGTTCTTC. Translated, it gives CSARDREFPFF.

A note on this clonotype: It may be a read error: a sequence one base away is much more abundant. V is TRBV3-1 and J is TRBJ1-2; maybe TRBD1 (6 bases). The length of the CDR3 is 14 residues. Per the germline V gene, CDR1 is LGHDT and CDR2 is YNNKEL (reference sequence). The CDR3 loop reads CASRQSDRFYGHTF. Written as DNA, the CDR3 is TGTGCCAGCAGACAATCCGACAGGTTCTATGGCCACACCTTC.

This clonotype has just a few counts. V usage is TRBV20-1 and J usage is TRBJ2-1, with 9 bases identical to TRBD2. The CDR3 length is 16 residues. Germline loops: CDR1 DFQATT, CDR2 SNEGSKA (reference sequence). The ends lost 0 bases at V and 7 bases at J; junction bases unmatched: 10. The CDR3 reads CSARDSVAGVLNEQFF. Written as DNA, the CDR3 is TGCAGTGCTAGAGATTCAGTAGCGGGAGTGCTTAATGAGCAGTTCTTC.

J is TRBJ2-1 and V is TRBV19; 14 nucleotides line up with TRBD2. This CDR3 is 18 amino acids long. Germline V gene data show CDR1 as LNHDA and CDR2 as SQIVND (reference sequence). After removal of 7 bases from V and 6 bases from J, the junction contained 14 bases not matched to a gene. CDR3: CASTRRGLAGVTVNEQFF. CDR3 coding DNA: TGTGCCAGTACTCGGCGGGGACTAGCGGGAGTAACTGTCAATGAGCAGTTCTTC.